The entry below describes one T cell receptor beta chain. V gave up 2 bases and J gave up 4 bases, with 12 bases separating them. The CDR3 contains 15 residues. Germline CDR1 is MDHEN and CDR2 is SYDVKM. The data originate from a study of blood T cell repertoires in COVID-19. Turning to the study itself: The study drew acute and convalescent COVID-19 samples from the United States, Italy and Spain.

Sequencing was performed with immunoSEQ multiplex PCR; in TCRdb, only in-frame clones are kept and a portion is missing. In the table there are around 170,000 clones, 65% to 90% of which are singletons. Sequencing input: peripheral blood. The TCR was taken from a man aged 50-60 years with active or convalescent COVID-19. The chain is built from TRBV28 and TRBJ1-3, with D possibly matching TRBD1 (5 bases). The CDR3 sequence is CASSLGAAQGNTIYF. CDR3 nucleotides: TGTGCCAGCAGTTTAGGGGCAGCCCAGGGAAACACCATATATTTT.